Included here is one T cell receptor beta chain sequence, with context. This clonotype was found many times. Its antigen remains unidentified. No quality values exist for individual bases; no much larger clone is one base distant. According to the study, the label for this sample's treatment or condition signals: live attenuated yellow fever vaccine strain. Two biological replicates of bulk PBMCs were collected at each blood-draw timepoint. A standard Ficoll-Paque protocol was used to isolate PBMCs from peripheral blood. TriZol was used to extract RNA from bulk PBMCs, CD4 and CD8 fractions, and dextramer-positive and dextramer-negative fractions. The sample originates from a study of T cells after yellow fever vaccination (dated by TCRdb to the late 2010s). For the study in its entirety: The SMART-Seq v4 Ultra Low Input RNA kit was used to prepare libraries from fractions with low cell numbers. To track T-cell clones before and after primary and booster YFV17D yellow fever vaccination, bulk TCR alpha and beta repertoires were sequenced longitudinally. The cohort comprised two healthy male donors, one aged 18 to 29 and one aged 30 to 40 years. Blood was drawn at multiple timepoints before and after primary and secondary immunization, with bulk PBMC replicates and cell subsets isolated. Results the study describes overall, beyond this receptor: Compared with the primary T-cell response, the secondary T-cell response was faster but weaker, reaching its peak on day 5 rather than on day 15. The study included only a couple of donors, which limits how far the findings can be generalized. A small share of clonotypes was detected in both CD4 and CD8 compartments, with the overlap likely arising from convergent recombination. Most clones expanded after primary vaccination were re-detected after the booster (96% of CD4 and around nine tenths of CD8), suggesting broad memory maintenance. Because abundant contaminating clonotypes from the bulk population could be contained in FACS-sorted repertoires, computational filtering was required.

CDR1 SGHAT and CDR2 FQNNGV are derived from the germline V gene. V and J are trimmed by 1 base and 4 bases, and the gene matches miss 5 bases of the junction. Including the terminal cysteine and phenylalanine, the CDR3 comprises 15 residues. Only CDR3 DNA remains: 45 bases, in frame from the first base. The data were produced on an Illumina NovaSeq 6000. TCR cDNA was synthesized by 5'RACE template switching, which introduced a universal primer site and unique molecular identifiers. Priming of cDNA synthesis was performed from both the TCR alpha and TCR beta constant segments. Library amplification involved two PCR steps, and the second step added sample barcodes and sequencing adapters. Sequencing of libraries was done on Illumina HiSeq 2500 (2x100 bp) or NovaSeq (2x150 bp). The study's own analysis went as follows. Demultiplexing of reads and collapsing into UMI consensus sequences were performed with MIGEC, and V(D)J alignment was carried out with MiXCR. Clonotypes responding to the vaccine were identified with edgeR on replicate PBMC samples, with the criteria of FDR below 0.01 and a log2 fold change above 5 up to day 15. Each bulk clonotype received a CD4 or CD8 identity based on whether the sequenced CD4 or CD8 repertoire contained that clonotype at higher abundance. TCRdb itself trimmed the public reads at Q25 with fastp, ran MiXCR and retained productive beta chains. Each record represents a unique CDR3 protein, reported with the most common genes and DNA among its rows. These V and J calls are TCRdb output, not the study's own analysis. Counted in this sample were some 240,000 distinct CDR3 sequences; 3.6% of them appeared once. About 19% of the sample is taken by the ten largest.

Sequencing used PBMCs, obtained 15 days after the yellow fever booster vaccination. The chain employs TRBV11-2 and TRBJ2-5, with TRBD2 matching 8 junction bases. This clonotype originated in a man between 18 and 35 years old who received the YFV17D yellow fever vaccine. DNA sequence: TGTGCCAGCAGCTTAGGGGCGGGGGGACCAGAGACCCAGTACTTC. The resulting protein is CASSLGAGGPETQYF.